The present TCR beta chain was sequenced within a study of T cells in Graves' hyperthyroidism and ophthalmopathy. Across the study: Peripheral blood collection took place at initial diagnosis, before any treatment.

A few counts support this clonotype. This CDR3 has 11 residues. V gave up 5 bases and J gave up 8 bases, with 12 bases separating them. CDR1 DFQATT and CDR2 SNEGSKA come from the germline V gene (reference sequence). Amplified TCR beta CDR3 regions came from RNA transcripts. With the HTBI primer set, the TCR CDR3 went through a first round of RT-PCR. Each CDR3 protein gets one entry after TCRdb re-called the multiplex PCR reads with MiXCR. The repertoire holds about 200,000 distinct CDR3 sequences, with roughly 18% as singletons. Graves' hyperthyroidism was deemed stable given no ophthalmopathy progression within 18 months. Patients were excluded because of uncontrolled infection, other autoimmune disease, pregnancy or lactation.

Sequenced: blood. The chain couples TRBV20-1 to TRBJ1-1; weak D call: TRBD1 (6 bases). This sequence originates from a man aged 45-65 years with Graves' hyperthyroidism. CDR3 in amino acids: CSAAAGTEAFF. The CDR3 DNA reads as TGCAGTGCTGCAGCCGGGACAGAAGCTTTCTTT.